This TCR beta chain was documented in a study of technical replicates of blood from a handful of donors. In the case of this clone: The germline gene is not matched at one end of the junction; a read error may be the cause.

Germline CDR1 is SSHAT and CDR2 is FNYEAQ (reference sequence). The CDR3 runs to 14 residues. TCRdb's table, derived via immunoSEQ multiplex PCR, lists solely in-frame clones and lacks some. The profile shows around 68,000 clones, roughly 97% of them singletons. The chain is built from TRBV7-7 and TRBJ2-7; 8 bases map to TRBD2. The receptor was derived from a human donor in good health. Sequencing used T cells isolated from PBMCs. The CDR3 coding sequence is TGTGCTAGCAGCTTAGCGGGACTCAACTACGAGCAGTACTTC. Its translation is CASSLAGLNYEQYF.